What follows is one T cell receptor (beta chain) and its context. This entry is derived from a study of blood T cell repertoires in COVID-19. The CDR3 consists of 15 residues. Trimming pared 3 bases from V and 0 bases from J, leaving 9 bases between. The germline gives CDR1 WNHNN, CDR2 SYGVQD (reference sequence). Cohorts were assigned according to the clinical history that participants reported. In the original processing: It was from reference gene primer amplification that nucleated cell counts were estimated. The assay was immunoSEQ multiplex PCR, and TCRdb's table has in-frame clones only and misses some. Clonal size and the V and J genes are those of that table, whereas D and trimming came from the DNA. The table records 250,000 to 350,000 clones, roughly 90% of them present only once.

The rearrangement uses TRBV10-1 and TRBJ2-1; D is uncertain. This sequence was found in a woman aged 45-65 years who had recovered from COVID-19. Source material: PBMCs or T cells enriched from blood (not recorded which). CDR3 protein: CASSDTESSYNEQFF. The CDR3 bases are TGCGCCAGCAGTGACACCGAGAGCTCCTACAATGAGCAGTTCTTC.